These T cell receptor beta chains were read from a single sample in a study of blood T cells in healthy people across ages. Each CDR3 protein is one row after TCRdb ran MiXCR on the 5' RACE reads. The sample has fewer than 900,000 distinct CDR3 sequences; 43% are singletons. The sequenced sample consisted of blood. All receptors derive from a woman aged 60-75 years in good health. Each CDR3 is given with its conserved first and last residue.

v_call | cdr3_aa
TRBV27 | CASSLVGTDQPQHF
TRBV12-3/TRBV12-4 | CASSVIAGTDTQYF
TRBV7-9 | CASSPGWQNIQYF
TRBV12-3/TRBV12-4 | CASSPPRLTYGYTF
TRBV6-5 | CASSRDLFSYEQYF
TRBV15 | CASGTPSTDTQYF
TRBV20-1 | CSAPRGRATSGPYNEQFF
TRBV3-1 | CASSPGQFDEQYF
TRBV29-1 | CSVASDWTEAFF
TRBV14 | CASSQGYSGRLQFF
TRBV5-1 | CASSPSTAGHGYTF